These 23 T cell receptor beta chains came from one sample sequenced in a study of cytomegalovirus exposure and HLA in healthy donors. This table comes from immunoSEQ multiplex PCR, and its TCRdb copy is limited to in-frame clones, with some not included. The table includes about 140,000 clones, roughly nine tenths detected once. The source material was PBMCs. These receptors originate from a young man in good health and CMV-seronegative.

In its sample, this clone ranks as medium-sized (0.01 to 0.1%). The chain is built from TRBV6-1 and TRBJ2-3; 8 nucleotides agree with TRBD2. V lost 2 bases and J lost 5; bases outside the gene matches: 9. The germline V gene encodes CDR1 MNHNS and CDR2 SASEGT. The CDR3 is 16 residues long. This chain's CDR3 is CASSEISGSGEDTQYF. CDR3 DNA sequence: TGTGCCAGCAGTGAAATAAGCGGGAGCGGAGAAGATACGCAGTATTTT.

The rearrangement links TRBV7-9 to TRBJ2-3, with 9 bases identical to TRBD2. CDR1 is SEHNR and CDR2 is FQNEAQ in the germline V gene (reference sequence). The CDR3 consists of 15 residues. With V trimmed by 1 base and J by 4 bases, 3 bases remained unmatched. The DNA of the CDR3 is TGTGCCAGCAGCTTAGGCGCGGGGGGGGCAGATACGCAGTATTTT. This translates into CASSLGAGGADTQYF. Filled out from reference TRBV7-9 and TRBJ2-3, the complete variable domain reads DTGVSQNPRHKITKRGQNVTFRCDPISEHNRLYWYRQTLGQGPEFLTYFQNEAQLEKSRLLSDRFSAERPKGSFSTLEIQRTEQGDSAMYLCASSLGAGGADTQYFGPGTRLTVL.

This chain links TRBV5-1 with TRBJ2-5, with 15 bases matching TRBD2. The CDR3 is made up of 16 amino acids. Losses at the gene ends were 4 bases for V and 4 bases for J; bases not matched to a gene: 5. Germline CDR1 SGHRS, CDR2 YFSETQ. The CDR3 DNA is TGCGCCAGCAGCACCTGGACTAGCGGGGGGGTAGAGACCCAGTACTTC. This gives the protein CASSTWTSGGVETQYF.

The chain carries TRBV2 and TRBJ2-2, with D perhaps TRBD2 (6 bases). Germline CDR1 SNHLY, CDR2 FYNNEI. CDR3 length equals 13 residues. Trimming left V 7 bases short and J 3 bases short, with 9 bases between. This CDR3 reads CASKGTYTGELFF. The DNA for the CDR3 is TGTGCCAGCAAAGGGACTTACACCGGGGAGCTGTTTTTT.

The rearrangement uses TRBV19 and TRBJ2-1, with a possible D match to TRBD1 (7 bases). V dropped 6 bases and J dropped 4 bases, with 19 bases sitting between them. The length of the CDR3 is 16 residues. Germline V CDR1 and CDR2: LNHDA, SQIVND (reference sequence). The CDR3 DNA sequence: TGTGCCAGTAGCCCCCTCGGCAGGGGGGTTTACAATGAGCAGTTCTTC. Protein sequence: CASSPLGRGVYNEQFF. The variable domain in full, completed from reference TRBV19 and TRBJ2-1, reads DGGITQSPKYLFRKEGQNVTLSCEQNLNHDAMYWYRQDPGQGLRLIYYSQIVNDFQKGDIAEGYSVSREKKESFPLTVTSAQKNPTAFYLCASSPLGRGVYNEQFFGPGTRLTVL.

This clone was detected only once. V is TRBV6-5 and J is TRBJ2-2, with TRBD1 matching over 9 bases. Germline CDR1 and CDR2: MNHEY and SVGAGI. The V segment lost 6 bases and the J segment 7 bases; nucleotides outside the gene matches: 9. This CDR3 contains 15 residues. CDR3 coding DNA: TGTGCCAGCAGGTCTACAGGGGGCCGAAGCGGGGAGCTGTTTTTT. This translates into CASRSTGGRSGELFF.

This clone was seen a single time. As DNA, the CDR3 is TGTGCCAGCAGCTTAGCGCAGACAGATGGGACTGAAGCTTTCTTT. It translates to CASSLAQTDGTEAFF. The gene calls are TRBV7-9 and TRBJ1-1, with D possibly TRBD1 on 5 matching bases. This CDR3 has 15 amino acids. The germline V and J ends were trimmed by 0 bases and 5 bases, with 13 bases remaining between them. CDR1 is SEHNR and CDR2 is FQNEAQ in the germline V gene (reference sequence).

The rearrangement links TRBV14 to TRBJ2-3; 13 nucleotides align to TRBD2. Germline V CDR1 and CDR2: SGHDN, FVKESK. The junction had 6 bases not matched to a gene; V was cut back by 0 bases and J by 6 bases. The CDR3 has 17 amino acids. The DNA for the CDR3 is TGTGCCAGCAGCCAAGAGTCTCGACTAGCGGGAGGTGATACGCAGTATTTT. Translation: CASSQESRLAGGDTQYF.

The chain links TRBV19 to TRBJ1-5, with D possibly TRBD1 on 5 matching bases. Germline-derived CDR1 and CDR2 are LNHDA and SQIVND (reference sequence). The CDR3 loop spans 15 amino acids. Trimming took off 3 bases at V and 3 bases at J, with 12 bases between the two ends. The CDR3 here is CASSIGAGNNQPQHF. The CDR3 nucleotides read TGTGCCAGTAGTATTGGGGCAGGGAACAATCAGCCCCAGCATTTT.

CDR3 sequence reads: CATGGGLLGETQYF. CDR3 coding DNA: TGTGCCACGGGGGGCGGGCTCCTCGGGGAGACCCAGTACTTC. The V call is TRBV2, the J call TRBJ2-5; D is possibly TRBD2 (7 bases). CDR3 length: 14 amino acids. The V end lost 10 bases, the J end lost 5 bases, and 20 bases lay between the germline ends. Germline CDR1 reads SNHLY; CDR2 reads FYNNEI.

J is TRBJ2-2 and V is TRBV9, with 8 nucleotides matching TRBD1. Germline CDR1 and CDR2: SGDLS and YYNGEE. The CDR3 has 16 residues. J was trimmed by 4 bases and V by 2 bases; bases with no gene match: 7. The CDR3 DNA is TGTGCCAGCAGCGTCTCCGGACAGGGTGGCACCGGGGAGCTGTTTTTT. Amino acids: CASSVSGQGGTGELFF.

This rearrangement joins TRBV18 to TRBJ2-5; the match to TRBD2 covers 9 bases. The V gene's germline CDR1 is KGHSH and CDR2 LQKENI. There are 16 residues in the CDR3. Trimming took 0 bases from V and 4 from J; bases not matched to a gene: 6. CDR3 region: CASSPPGSGGVETQYF. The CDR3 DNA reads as TGTGCCAGCTCACCACCGGGTAGCGGGGGAGTAGAGACCCAGTACTTC.

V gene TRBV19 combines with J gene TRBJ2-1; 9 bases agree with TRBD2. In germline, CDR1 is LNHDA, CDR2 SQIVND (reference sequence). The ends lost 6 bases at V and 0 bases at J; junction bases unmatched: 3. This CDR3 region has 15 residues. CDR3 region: CASRLAGLSYNEQFF. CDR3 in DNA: TGTGCCAGTAGGCTAGCGGGGCTCTCCTACAATGAGCAGTTCTTC.

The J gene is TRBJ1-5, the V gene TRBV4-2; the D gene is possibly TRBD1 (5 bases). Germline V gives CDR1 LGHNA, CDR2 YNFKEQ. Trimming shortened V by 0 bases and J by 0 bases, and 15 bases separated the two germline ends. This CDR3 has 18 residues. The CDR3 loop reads CASSQDPLSGNSNQPQHF. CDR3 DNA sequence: TGTGCCAGCAGCCAAGATCCCTTATCAGGGAATAGCAATCAGCCCCAGCATTTT.

CDR3 loop: CASSESRFSLSYEQYF. The CDR3, as DNA: TGCGCCAGCAGTGAGTCTCGGTTTAGTCTTTCCTACGAGCAGTACTTC. The V call is TRBV10-1, the J call TRBJ2-7; D is undetermined. The CDR3 consists of 16 residues. Trimming left V 0 bases short and J 1 base short, with 13 bases between. In germline, CDR1 is WNHNN, CDR2 SYGVQD (reference sequence).

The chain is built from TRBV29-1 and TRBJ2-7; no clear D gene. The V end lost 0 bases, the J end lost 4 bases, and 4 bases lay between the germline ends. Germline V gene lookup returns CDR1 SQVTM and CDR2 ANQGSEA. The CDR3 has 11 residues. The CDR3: CSVEDPYEQYF. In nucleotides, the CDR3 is TGCAGCGTTGAAGATCCGTACGAGCAGTACTTC.

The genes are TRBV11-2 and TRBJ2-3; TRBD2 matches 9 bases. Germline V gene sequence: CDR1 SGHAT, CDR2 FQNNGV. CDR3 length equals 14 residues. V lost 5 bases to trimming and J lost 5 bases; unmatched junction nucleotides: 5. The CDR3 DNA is TGTGCCAGCAGCCGCGGGGGGGCCGGAGATACGCAGTATTTT. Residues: CASSRGGAGDTQYF. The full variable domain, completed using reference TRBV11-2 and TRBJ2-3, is EAGVAQSPRYKIIEKRQSVAFWCNPISGHATLYWYQQILGQGPKLLIQFQNNGVVDDSQLPKDRFSAERLKGVDSTLKIQPAKLEDSAVYLCASSRGGAGDTQYFGPGTRLTVL.

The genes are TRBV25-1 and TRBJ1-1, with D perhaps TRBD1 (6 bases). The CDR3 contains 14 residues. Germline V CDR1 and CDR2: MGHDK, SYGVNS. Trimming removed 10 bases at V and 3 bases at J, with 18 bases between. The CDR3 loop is CATQGGGVDTEAFF. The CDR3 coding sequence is TGTGCCACACAAGGGGGGGGCGTTGACACTGAAGCTTTCTTT.

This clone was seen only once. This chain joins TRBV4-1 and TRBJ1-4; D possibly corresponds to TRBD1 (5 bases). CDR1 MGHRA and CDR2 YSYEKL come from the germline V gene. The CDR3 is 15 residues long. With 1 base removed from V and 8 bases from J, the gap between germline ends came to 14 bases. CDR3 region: CASSQVGQGGEKLFF. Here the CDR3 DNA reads TGCGCCAGCAGCCAAGTAGGGCAGGGAGGGGAAAAACTGTTTTTT.

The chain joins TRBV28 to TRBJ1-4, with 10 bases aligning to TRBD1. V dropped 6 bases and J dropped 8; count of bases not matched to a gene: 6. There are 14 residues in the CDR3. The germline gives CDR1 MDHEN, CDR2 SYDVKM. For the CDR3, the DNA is TGTGCCAGCAGCGACAGGGGGCAAGGGGAAAAACTGTTTTTT. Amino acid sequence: CASSDRGQGEKLFF.

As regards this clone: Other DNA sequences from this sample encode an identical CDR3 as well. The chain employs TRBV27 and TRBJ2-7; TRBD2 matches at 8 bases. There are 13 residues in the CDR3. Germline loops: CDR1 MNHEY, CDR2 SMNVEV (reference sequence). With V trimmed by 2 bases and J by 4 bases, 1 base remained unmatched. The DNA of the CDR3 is TGTGCCAGCAGTTTACGCGGGAGGTACGAGCAGTACTTC. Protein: CASSLRGRYEQYF.

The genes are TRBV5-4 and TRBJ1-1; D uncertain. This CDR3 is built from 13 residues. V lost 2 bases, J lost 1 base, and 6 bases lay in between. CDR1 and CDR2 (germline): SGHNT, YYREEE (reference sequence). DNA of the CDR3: TGTGCCAGCAGCTTAGAGGGGAACACTGAAGCTTTCTTT. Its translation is CASSLEGNTEAFF. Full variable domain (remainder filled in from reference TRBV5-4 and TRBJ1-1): ETGVTQSPTHLIKTRGQQVTLRCSSQSGHNTVSWYQQALGQGPQFIFQYYREEENGRGNFPPRFSGLQFPNYSSELNVNALELDDSALYLCASSLEGNTEAFFGQGTRLTVV.

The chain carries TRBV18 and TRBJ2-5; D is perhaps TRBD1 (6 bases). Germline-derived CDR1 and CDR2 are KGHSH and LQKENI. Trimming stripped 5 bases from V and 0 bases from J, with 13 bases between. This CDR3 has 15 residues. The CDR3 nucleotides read TGTGCCAGCTCAAGACAGGCGTCGTACCAAGAGACCCAGTACTTC. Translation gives CASSRQASYQETQYF.